Reported below is one T cell receptor (beta chain). Antigen unknown. This record comes from a study of Tregs in tolerant kidney transplant recipients. Study background: Sorting of CD4+CD25+CD127- cells followed roughly 3-day belatacept mixed lymphocyte reactions, sometimes with approximately 5-day graft donor restimulation. Recipient cells were told from donor cells by antibody staining.

TCRdb keeps only in-frame clones here, not all; method: immunoSEQ multiplex PCR. The sample has 15,000 to 25,000 clones; about three fifths are singletons. V shed 1 base and J 0 bases; nucleotides not matched to a gene: 7. Per the germline V gene, CDR1 is LNHDA and CDR2 is SQIVND (reference sequence). This CDR3 has 18 amino acids. This receptor was identified in a human donor in good health. The chain is built from TRBV19 and TRBJ2-3, with 10 bases fitting TRBD2. Material for sequencing was Tregs from blood cultured with allogeneic cells. The CDR3 nucleotides are TGTGCCAGTAGTATAGTTCTAGCGGGGGCCCGAAGCACAGATACGCAGTATTTT. It translates to CASSIVLAGARSTDTQYF.